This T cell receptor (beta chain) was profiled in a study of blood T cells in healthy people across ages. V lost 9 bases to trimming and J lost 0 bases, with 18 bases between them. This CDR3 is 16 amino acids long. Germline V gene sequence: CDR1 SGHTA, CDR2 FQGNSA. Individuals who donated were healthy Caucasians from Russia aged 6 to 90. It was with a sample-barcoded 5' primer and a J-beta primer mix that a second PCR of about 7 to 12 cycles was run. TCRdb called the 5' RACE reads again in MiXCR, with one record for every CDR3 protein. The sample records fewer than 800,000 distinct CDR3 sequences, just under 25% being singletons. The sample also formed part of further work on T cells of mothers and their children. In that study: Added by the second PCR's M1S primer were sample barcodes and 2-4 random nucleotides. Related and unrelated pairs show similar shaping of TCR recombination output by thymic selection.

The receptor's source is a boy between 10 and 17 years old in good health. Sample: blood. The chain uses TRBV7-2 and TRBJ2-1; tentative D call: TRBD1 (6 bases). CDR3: CASSQGWGPSYNEQFF. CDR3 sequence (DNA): TGTGCCAGTAGCCAGGGGTGGGGACCCTCCTACAATGAGCAGTTCTTC.